Each of the 8 T cell receptor beta chains below was sequenced from the same sample in a study of blood T cells in healthy people across ages. Through a sample-barcoded 5' primer and a J-beta primer mix, a second PCR was run for roughly 7 to 12 cycles. TCRdb passed the 5' RACE reads through MiXCR, listing each CDR3 protein once. The sample yields around 620,000 distinct CDR3 sequences, 25% to 30% seen once. Sequenced material: blood. The source is a woman in her sixties or seventies in good health.

This clonotype was observed a few times. The V and J genes are TRBV11-2 and TRBJ2-1; 13 bases agree with TRBD2. With V trimmed by 5 bases and J by 6 bases, 7 bases remained unmatched. CDR3 length: 16 residues. Germline loops: CDR1 SGHAT, CDR2 FQNNGV. This chain's CDR3 is CASSPAWTSGGNEQFF. As DNA, the CDR3 is TGTGCCAGCAGCCCAGCGTGGACTAGCGGGGGCAATGAGCAGTTCTTC.

This clonotype was seen only a few times. The chain recombines TRBV7-8 with TRBJ1-5; D not resolved. The V end lost 5 bases, the J end lost 1 base, and 15 bases lay between the germline ends. The CDR3 has 16 amino acids. Germline-derived CDR1 and CDR2 are SGHVS and FQNEAQ. The DNA of the CDR3 is TGTGCCAGCAGCCCCTCCTCGGCGGGGAGCAATCAGCCCCAGCATTTT. Its translation is CASSPSSAGSNQPQHF. The full variable domain, rest sourced from reference TRBV7-8 and TRBJ1-5, is GAGVSQSPRYKVAKRGQDVALRCDPISGHVSLFWYQQALGQGPEFLTYFQNEAQLDKSGLPSDRFFAERPEGSVSTLKIQRTQQEDSAVYLCASSPSSAGSNQPQHFGDGTRLSIL.

The chain joins TRBV2 to TRBJ2-5; D is undetermined. CDR3 length: 13 residues. Trimming cost V 4 bases and J 3 bases, with 9 bases left between them. Germline V gene lookup returns CDR1 SNHLY and CDR2 FYNNEI. CDR3 sequence: CASSGGLEETQYF. CDR3 nucleotide sequence: TGTGCCAGCAGTGGGGGTCTAGAAGAGACCCAGTACTTC.

The V and J genes are TRBV24-1 and TRBJ2-4, with 11 bases identical to TRBD1. V lost 5 bases and J lost 7; bases outside the gene matches: 9. The CDR3 sequence is 16 residues long. The germline gives CDR1 KGHDR, CDR2 SFDVKD. CDR3 in amino acids: CATSASRDRGLNIQYF. CDR3 sequence (DNA): TGTGCCACCAGTGCCTCCCGGGACAGGGGGTTGAACATTCAGTACTTC.

The chain has TRBV5-1 and TRBJ2-1; TRBD2 matches 9 bases. In germline, CDR1 is SGHRS, CDR2 YFSETQ. There are 16 residues in the CDR3. Unmatched junction bases numbered 9, after V lost 4 bases and J lost 4 bases. The CDR3 region has the DNA TGCGCCAGCAGCGGCGGGGCTAGCGGGGAGTACAATGAGCAGTTCTTC. Its protein product is CASSGGASGEYNEQFF. The full variable domain, completed using reference TRBV5-1 and TRBJ2-1, is KAGVTQTPRYLIKTRGQQVTLSCSPISGHRSVSWYQQTPGQGLQFLFEYFSETQRNKGNFPGRFSGRQFSNSRSEMNVSTLELGDSALYLCASSGGASGEYNEQFFGPGTRLTVL.

The V and J genes are TRBV5-5 and TRBJ2-7; maybe TRBD2 (5 bases). This CDR3 is 16 amino acids long. The V and J ends lost 1 base and 0 bases respectively, with 14 bases between them. Germline-derived CDR1 and CDR2 are SGHKS and YYEKEE (reference sequence). CDR3: CASSLSQSGSSYEQYF. The CDR3 coding sequence is TGTGCCAGCAGCTTGTCCCAGAGCGGATCCTCCTACGAGCAGTACTTC.

The count of this clonotype is one. V is TRBV10-3 and J is TRBJ2-5, with TRBD1 matching over 10 bases. J gave up 7 bases and V 0 bases, and 17 bases lay outside the gene matches. The CDR3 contains 19 residues. The germline CDR1 and CDR2 sequences are ENHRY and SYGVKD. As DNA, the CDR3 is TGTGCCATCAGTGAGTCCCTGTCCGCCGGGACAGGGGAAAGAATGACCCAGTACTTC. This encodes CAISESLSAGTGERMTQYF.

The V and J genes are TRBV5-1 and TRBJ1-2; D may be TRBD1 (6 bases). V was shortened by 1 base and J by 3 bases, with 10 bases between the two germline ends. Germline CDR1 is SGHRS and CDR2 is YFSETQ. The CDR3 spans 14 residues. Here the CDR3 reads CASSLTGNDYGYTF. In nucleotides, the CDR3 is TGCGCCAGCAGCTTGACAGGGAATGACTATGGCTACACCTTC.